The 28 T cell receptor beta chains given below trace back to one sample, sequenced in a study of Graves' ophthalmopathy and Graves' hyperthyroidism. The authors amplified TCR beta CDR3 regions, and they did so from RNA transcripts for repertoire sequencing. The authors performed first-round RT-PCR with HTBI primers and then a second-round multiplex PCR. TCRdb re-called the multiplex PCR reads with MiXCR, one entry per CDR3 protein. The sample records roughly 700,000 distinct CDR3 sequences, about 44% being singletons. What was sequenced was peripheral blood. The receptor set was obtained from an adult man with Graves' ophthalmopathy.

Comments on this clonotype: A much larger clone is a single base away; this may be a read error. CDR3 bases: TGCAGTGCTAGCGATGGGAGCAGAGGGAGAGGAGAGACCCAGTACTTC. Translation: CSASDGSRGRGETQYF. This chain joins TRBV20-1 and TRBJ2-5; D might be TRBD2 (5 bases). In germline, CDR1 is DFQATT, CDR2 SNEGSKA (reference sequence). The CDR3 is made up of 16 amino acids. Trimming cost V 3 bases and J 4 bases, with 21 bases left between them.

This clonotype was recorded at least ten times. The V gene is TRBV2, the J gene TRBJ2-5, with D perhaps TRBD1 (6 bases). V lost 3 bases and J 4 bases, leaving 6 bases between the germline ends. Germline V gene data show CDR1 as SNHLY and CDR2 as FYNNEI. The CDR3 contains 12 residues. The CDR3 is CASSDRGETQYF. In nucleotides, the CDR3 is TGTGCCAGCAGTGACAGGGGAGAGACCCAGTACTTC.

In its sample, this clonotype was seen many times. The chain is built from TRBV7-2 and TRBJ1-6, with 8 bases matching TRBD1. The CDR3 is made up of 16 amino acids. Germline trimming cut 5 bases from V and 9 bases from J; bases unmatched to any gene: 12. CDR1 SGHTA and CDR2 FQGNSA come from the germline V gene. The CDR3 nucleotides read TGTGCCAGCAGCCCTGTAGGGACAGGCGGTGGTTCACCCCTCCACTTT. This sequence encodes CASSPVGTGGGSPLHF.

This clonotype was observed many times. The V call is TRBV24-1, the J call TRBJ2-2; 11 nucleotides line up with TRBD2. The CDR3 extends over 18 amino acids. Trimming removed 6 bases from V and 4 bases from J; junction bases left unmatched: 12. CDR1 KGHDR and CDR2 SFDVKD come from the germline V gene. This CDR3 is CATSPTSGRGLRTGELFF. The CDR3 nucleotides are TGTGCCACCAGTCCAACTAGCGGGAGAGGCCTACGCACCGGGGAGCTGTTTTTT.

At least ten counts were recorded for this clonotype. The chain combines TRBV9 with TRBJ1-2, with no clear D. Germline CDR1 and CDR2: SGDLS and YYNGEE. The CDR3 totals 13 residues. Trimming removed 0 bases from V and 7 bases from J, with 10 bases in between. This chain's CDR3 is CASSVDGVGGYTF. CDR3 DNA sequence: TGTGCCAGCAGCGTAGATGGGGTTGGTGGCTACACCTTC.

The J gene is TRBJ2-2, the V gene TRBV14, with D possibly being TRBD1 or TRBD2 (5 bases each). Germline V CDR1 and CDR2: SGHDN, FVKESK. The CDR3 has 17 residues. V lost 4 bases to trimming and J lost 0 bases, with 15 bases between them. CDR3 amino acids: CASSLFRGTANTGELFF. CDR3 nucleotide sequence: TGTGCCAGCAGCCTCTTCCGTGGGACCGCGAACACCGGGGAGCTGTTTTTT.

V is TRBV5-8 and J is TRBJ2-5; D is possibly TRBD1 or TRBD2 (6 bases each). The CDR3 loop spans 16 amino acids. Germline loops: CDR1 SGHTS, CDR2 YDEGEE. Trimming stripped 4 bases from V and 4 bases from J, with 20 bases between. In nucleotides, the CDR3 is TGTGCCAGCAGCAGTTGGGGTGGGGGGCGTCGAGAGACCCAGTACTTC. This gives the protein CASSSWGGGRRETQYF.

This clonotype has only a few counts. The chain joins TRBV5-6 to TRBJ1-4; D is undetermined. Germline-derived CDR1 and CDR2 are SGHDT and YYEEEE. V was shortened by 4 bases and J by 5 bases, with 9 bases between the two germline ends. The CDR3 has 13 amino acids. The chain's CDR3 is CASSRTINEKLFF. The CDR3 DNA reads as TGTGCCAGCAGCCGGACTATAAATGAAAAACTGTTTTTT.

This clonotype was seen repeatedly, ten times or more. The rearrangement uses TRBV10-2 and TRBJ2-7; TRBD1 matches 8 bases. Trimming cost V 4 bases and J 2 bases; bases outside gene matches: 10. The CDR3 totals 16 residues. The germline V gene encodes CDR1 WSHSY and CDR2 SAAADI. The CDR3 here is CASSAGQGPPPYEQYF. In DNA, the CDR3 is TGCGCCAGCAGTGCCGGACAGGGACCACCGCCCTACGAGCAGTACTTC.

The chain links TRBV11-2 to TRBJ2-3, with 9 bases aligning to TRBD2. The V and J ends lost 5 bases and 9 bases, in that order; junction bases with no gene match: 6. The CDR3 contains 13 residues. CDR1 is SGHAT and CDR2 is FQNNGV in the germline V gene. CDR3 residues: CASSPRTSETQYF. In DNA form, the CDR3 reads TGTGCCAGCAGCCCCAGGACTAGCGAAACGCAGTATTTT.

The chain links TRBV19 to TRBJ1-3, with D unclear. The CDR3 length is 14 residues. V lost 4 bases and J 0 bases, leaving 7 bases between the germline ends. Germline values: CDR1 LNHDA, CDR2 SQIVND (reference sequence). The CDR3, as DNA: TGTGCCAGTAGTACAGTCCACTCTGGAAACACCATATATTTT. This translates into CASSTVHSGNTIYF.

This clonotype was counted between two and nine times. It may be a read error: a sequence one base away is much more abundant. CDR3 loop: CAISETRGAGEGYTF. CDR3 DNA: TGTGCCATCAGTGAAACCCGGGGGGCAGGCGAGGGCTACACCTTC. V usage is TRBV10-3 and J usage is TRBJ1-2, with a possible D match to TRBD1 (6 bases). CDR1 and CDR2 (germline): ENHRY, SYGVKD. The V end lost 3 bases, the J end lost 8 bases, and 19 bases lay between the germline ends. This CDR3 has 15 amino acids.

The rearrangement links TRBV6-5 to TRBJ1-2, with 7 positions matching TRBD1. Germline loops: CDR1 MNHEY, CDR2 SVGAGI. The CDR3 totals 15 residues. V was clipped by 8 bases and J by 7 bases; unmatched bases: 16. CDR3 region: CASRSSTGTAVGYTF. The CDR3 DNA sequence: TGTGCCAGCCGAAGCTCGACCGGGACAGCGGTTGGCTACACCTTC.

The chain employs TRBV12-3 or TRBV12-4 and TRBJ1-2, with unresolved D. The V gene lost 6 bases and the J gene lost 4 bases, with 18 bases spanning the gap. The CDR3 runs to 15 residues. CDR3 in amino acids: CASRRDGLKGYGYTF. CDR3 sequence (DNA): TGTGCCAGCAGGAGAGATGGGCTTAAGGGCTATGGCTACACCTTC.

This clonotype was found a few times. This rearrangement joins TRBV19 to TRBJ2-7; 13 nucleotides match TRBD2. Unmatched junction bases numbered 9, after V lost 4 bases and J lost 3 bases. Germline V gene sequence: CDR1 LNHDA, CDR2 SQIVND (reference sequence). The CDR3 sequence is 17 residues long. The CDR3 loop is CASSTGLAGAYYYEQYF. The CDR3 coding sequence is TGTGCCAGTAGTACTGGACTAGCGGGAGCCTACTACTACGAGCAGTACTTC.

This clonotype came up a few times. J is TRBJ1-5 and V is TRBV5-5; D is unclear. This CDR3 is built from 12 residues. Per germline, CDR1 SGHKS and CDR2 YYEKEE (reference sequence). Trimming took 4 bases from V and 3 from J, leaving 5 bases between them. CDR3 nucleotide sequence: TGTGCCAGCAGCGAGAACAATCAGCCCCAGCATTTT. Protein sequence: CASSENNQPQHF.

This chain joins TRBV7-2 and TRBJ2-7; D possibly matches TRBD1 or TRBD2 (6 bases each). The V and J ends lost 3 bases and 3 bases respectively, with 21 bases between them. Per germline, CDR1 SGHTA and CDR2 FQGNSA. This CDR3 is built from 17 residues. CDR3 in DNA: TGTGCCAGCAGCTTGGGACACAGCGGGCTAGGCGGCTACGAGCAGTACTTC. It specifies CASSLGHSGLGGYEQYF.

This clonotype came up a few times. This rearrangement joins TRBV2 to TRBJ2-7, with 7 bases matching TRBD1. This CDR3 contains 14 residues. V was pared by 11 bases and J by 2 bases, with 12 bases of the junction left unmatched. Looked up from germline, CDR1 is SNHLY and CDR2 is FYNNEI. DNA of the CDR3: TGTGCCGGCCGACAGACGGGGACAGCCTACGAGCAGTACTTC. As protein: CAGRQTGTAYEQYF. Filled out from reference TRBV2 and TRBJ2-7, the complete variable domain reads EPEVTQTPSHQVTQMGQEVILRCVPISNHLYFYWYRQILGQKVEFLVSFYNNEISEKSEIFDDQFSVERPDGSNFTLKIRSTKLEDSAMYFCAGRQTGTAYEQYFGPGTRLTVT.

This sequence joins TRBV15 and TRBJ2-7; perhaps D is TRBD1 or TRBD2 (5 bases each). V was clipped by 0 bases and J by 2 bases, with 20 bases between them. Germline lookup yields CDR1 LNHNV and CDR2 YYDKDF (reference sequence). CDR3 length: 18 residues. The CDR3 spells CATSREEMAGTHPYEQYF. As DNA, the CDR3 is TGTGCCACCAGCAGAGAAGAGATGGCAGGGACCCACCCCTACGAGCAGTACTTC.

The chain carries TRBV20-1 and TRBJ1-1, with D maybe TRBD1 (5 bases). Germline CDR1 and CDR2: DFQATT and SNEGSKA (reference sequence). This CDR3 comprises 15 residues. V was shortened by 5 bases and J by 5 bases, with 21 bases between the two germline ends. CDR3 in amino acids: CSAPRDGSLRTEAFF. The CDR3 region has the DNA TGCAGTGCTCCTCGGGACGGATCCCTTCGGACTGAAGCTTTCTTT.

The chain employs TRBV14 and TRBJ2-5; 8 nucleotides line up with TRBD2. Trimming took 8 bases from V and 2 from J; bases not matched to a gene: 16. This CDR3 is 17 amino acids long. The germline V gene has CDR1 SGHDN and CDR2 FVKESK. The CDR3 nucleotides read TGTGCCAGCGGGGCAGCGGGGGTCCTTCGGGAACAAGAGACCCAGTACTTC. It yields the protein CASGAAGVLREQETQYF.

This clonotype was detected only once. This rearrangement joins TRBV7-8 to TRBJ2-1, with a possible D match to TRBD1 (5 bases). From germline, CDR1 is SGHVS and CDR2 FQNEAQ. The CDR3 is 16 residues long. Trimming took off 0 bases at V and 0 bases at J, with 9 bases between the two ends. The CDR3 loop is CASSLASTGSYNEQFF. The DNA of the CDR3 is TGTGCCAGCAGCTTAGCTAGCACAGGCTCCTACAATGAGCAGTTCTTC.

This clonotype was recorded at least ten times. The rearrangement joins TRBV29-1 to TRBJ1-2, with D possibly TRBD1 on 5 matching bases. This CDR3 is built from 11 residues. Trimming shortened V by 3 bases and J by 6 bases, and 8 bases separated the two germline ends. Germline V CDR1 and CDR2: SQVTM, ANQGSEA. CDR3 in amino acids: CSVDGGNGYTF. CDR3 nucleotide sequence: TGCAGCGTTGACGGGGGGAATGGCTACACCTTC.

This clonotype has ten or more counts. The rearrangement uses TRBV14 and TRBJ2-7; D is perhaps TRBD1 (7 bases). In germline, CDR1 is SGHDN, CDR2 FVKESK. The CDR3 extends over 15 amino acids. The V end was cut by 1 base, the J end by 3 bases, with 13 bases between. This CDR3 reads CASSQGGRGDYEQYF. The CDR3 coding sequence is TGTGCCAGCAGCCAAGGCGGCAGGGGGGACTACGAGCAGTACTTC.

The rearrangement uses TRBV5-1 and TRBJ2-5; TRBD1 aligns across 7 bases. CDR3 length: 15 residues. After removal of 0 bases from V and 4 bases from J, the junction contained 6 bases not matched to a gene. Germline CDR1 and CDR2: SGHRS and YFSETQ. The CDR3 DNA reads TGCGCCAGCAGCTTGGTTGCAGGGGGAGCAGAGACCCAGTACTTC. Translated, it gives CASSLVAGGAETQYF.

As to this clonotype: This sequence may be a read error, since a much larger clone differs from it by one base. The genes are TRBV10-3 and TRBJ1-4, with TRBD1 as a possible D gene (6 bases). The CDR3 runs to 16 residues. Trimming left V 2 bases short and J 0 bases short, with 10 bases between. Germline V gives CDR1 ENHRY, CDR2 SYGVKD. The CDR3 protein is CAISEGGRSTNEKLFF. The CDR3 DNA reads as TGTGCCATCAGTGAGGGGGGGCGGTCAACTAATGAAAAACTGTTTTTT.

V usage is TRBV24-1 and J usage is TRBJ2-3; 8 positions match TRBD1. This CDR3 contains 14 residues. From germline, CDR1 is KGHDR and CDR2 SFDVKD. The V segment lost 4 bases and the J segment 1 base; nucleotides outside the gene matches: 0. The CDR3 DNA sequence: TGTGCCACCAGTGAGACAGGGGGCACAGATACGCAGTATTTT. This encodes CATSETGGTDTQYF.

The table lists this clonotype with a few counts. The V and J genes are TRBV6-5 and TRBJ1-3; D might be TRBD1 (5 bases). Germline lookup yields CDR1 MNHEY and CDR2 SVGAGI. CDR3 length: 15 residues. V was pared by 2 bases and J by 0 bases, with 8 bases between. The CDR3 reads CASSYDRDSGNTIYF. The CDR3, as DNA: TGTGCCAGCAGTTACGACAGAGACTCTGGAAACACCATATATTTT.